This TCR beta chain emerged from a study of type 1 regulatory T cells. Looking at the study overall: An in vitro protocol generated T-allo10, a Tr1-enriched, alloantigen-specific CD4 T cell product.

The table lists this clonotype with a few counts. Its target is unknown. TCRdb re-called the reads through MiXCR, storing one row per CDR3 protein. The table records fewer than 30,000 distinct CDR3 sequences, roughly 72% of them present only once. Graft donor-derived T-allo10 cells were described as host-alloantigen-specific, anergic, and alloantigen-specifically suppressive. Germline V lookup: CDR1 SEHNR, CDR2 FQNEAQ (reference sequence). This CDR3 has 13 residues. V lost 4 bases and J 1 base, leaving 7 bases between the germline ends. Sequencing input: cultured T cells, either the whole culture or a sorted T cell fraction (not recorded which). The sample's subset: Tr1-enriched cell product generated in vitro against host alloantigens. The V gene is TRBV7-9, the J gene TRBJ2-5, with D possibly TRBD1 on 5 matching bases. This clonotype was sampled from a human donor in good health. The CDR3 sequence: CASSSQGQETQYF. DNA for the CDR3: TGTGCCAGCAGCTCGCAGGGCCAAGAGACCCAGTACTTC.